This TCR beta chain comes out of a study of OX40 agonist ivuxolimab in advanced cancers. In terms of the full investigation: Ivuxolimab was an agonistic, fully human IgG2 monoclonal antibody directed against OX40 (CD134), a costimulatory receptor. Intravenous ivuxolimab was administered to patients every 2 weeks at six dose levels: 0.01, 0.1, 0.3, 1.5, 3 and 10 mg/kg. Of the approximately 50 patients in dose escalation, some 20 had hepatocellular carcinoma, some 15 had melanoma, 9 had renal cell carcinoma and 9 had head and neck cancer. The dose-escalation cohort was about 83% male with a mean age of 60 years, ranging from roughly 20 to 80. Prior anti-PD-1, anti-PD-L1 or anti-CTLA-4 therapy was permitted, and checkpoint inhibitors had been received by 40% to 50% of dose-escalation patients. Partial responses were achieved by three dose-escalation patients, of whom one had hepatocellular carcinoma and two had cutaneous melanoma. Peripheral TCRbeta sequencing aimed to test whether ivuxolimab altered TCR sequence diversity and caused clonal T-cell expansion. The monotherapy dose-escalation portion (N = 52 patients) of the phase I ivuxolimab trial is reported in the paper.

The germline V gene (reference sequence) specifies SEHNR as CDR1 and FQNEAQ as CDR2. The CDR3, from cysteine to phenylalanine, totals 12 residues. This entry keeps only the CDR3 DNA: 36 bases, framed from base 1. For this chain, trimming is 1 base at the V end and 10 bases at the J end, and the number of junction bases without a gene match is 3. Remarks on this clone: Its antigen specificity is not known. One base away there is no much larger clone; base qualities are not given.

For sequencing of the TCRbeta CDR3 region, genomic DNA was extracted from the sorted cells. The immunoSEQ Assay was used for sequencing of TCRbeta CDR3 regions. In TCRdb, the immuneACCESS table is reduced to in-frame sequences with V and J assigned. These tables do not hold every clone; where another copy was compared, an unresolved V gene accounts for under half, and the others remain unexplained. The sample records 98,000 or so clones, roughly 95% of which are singletons. The ten largest make up 0.18% of the sample. Results and caveats for the whole study, not just this receptor: At doses of 0.1 to 3.0 mg/kg, clonal expansion of both CD4+ and CD8+ blood T cells was observed from baseline to week 6. Low levels of normalized T-cell clonal expansion were also shown by some nonresponding patients. After ivuxolimab, CD8+ T cells had more expanded clones than CD4+ T cells on average. The antigen specificity of the clonally expanded peripheral T cells was not determined. Partial responders in the 0.1-3.0 mg/kg groups had among the lowest normalized peripheral clonal expansion, especially among CD8+ T cells.

The trial excluded patients who had a history of autoimmune disease or were on systemic immunosuppression. Peripheral blood for TCR sequencing was collected from all dose cohorts at baseline, on cycle 4 day 1, and on cycle 7 day 1. Samples were obtained from an open-label, multicenter, first-in-human phase I dose-escalation trial of ivuxolimab. Adults with locally advanced or metastatic melanoma, renal cell, hepatocellular, or head and neck squamous cell carcinoma were enrolled in the trial. Before TCR sequencing, CD4+ T cells and CD8+ T cells from peripheral blood were sorted into separate populations.

This TCR derives from an adult with an advanced solid tumor such as melanoma, head and neck, liver or kidney cancer. The chain is encoded by TRBV7-9 joined to TRBJ1-2; TRBD1 lines up with 7 middle nucleotides. The specimen was CD4+ or CD8+ T cells sorted from blood, collected in a trial of the OX40 agonist ivuxolimab. The DNA sequence follows: TGTGCCAGCAGCTTAGGGGACAGAACCTACACCTTC. Its product reads: CASSLGDRTYTF.